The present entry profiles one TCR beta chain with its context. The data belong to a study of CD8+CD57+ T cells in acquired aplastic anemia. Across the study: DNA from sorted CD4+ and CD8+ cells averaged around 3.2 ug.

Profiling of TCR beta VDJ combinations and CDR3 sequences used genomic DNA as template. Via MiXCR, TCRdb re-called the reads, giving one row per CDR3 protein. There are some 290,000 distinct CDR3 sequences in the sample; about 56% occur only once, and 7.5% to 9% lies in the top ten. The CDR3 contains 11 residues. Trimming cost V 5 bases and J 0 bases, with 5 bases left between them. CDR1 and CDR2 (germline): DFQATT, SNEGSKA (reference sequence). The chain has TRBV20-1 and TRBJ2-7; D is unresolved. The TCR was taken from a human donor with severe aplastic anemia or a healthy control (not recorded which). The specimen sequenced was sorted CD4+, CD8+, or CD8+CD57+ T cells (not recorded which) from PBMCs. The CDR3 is CSAPCSYEQYF. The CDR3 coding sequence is TGCAGTGCTCCGTGCTCCTACGAGCAGTACTTC.